These 20 T cell receptor beta chains originate from one sample sequenced in a study of vaccination and CD4 T cells after COVID-19. These TCRs are of unknown antigen specificity. An Oncomine TCR Beta short-read assay was used to sequence the DNA from cultured CD4+ T cells. Each CDR3 protein gets one entry after TCRdb re-called the PCR reads with MiXCR. Here the sample spans 10,000 to 15,000 distinct CDR3 sequences, roughly 54% being singletons. Specified treatment: roughly ten-day PBMC culture with coronavirus spike peptide pools or control peptides (ViraFEST assay). The sequenced material came from CD4+ T cells from blood, cultured in vitro. All receptors come from a human donor who had recovered from COVID-19.

The chain combines TRBV6-1 with TRBJ1-5; D call uncertain. CDR3 length: 13 residues. Trimming took 6 bases from V and 7 from J, leaving 13 bases between them. Germline assignment: CDR1 MNHNS and CDR2 SASEGT. The CDR3 DNA sequence: TGTGCCAGCAGGGAGGGTCGTGACCAGCCCCAGCATTTT. This encodes CASREGRDQPQHF.

This clonotype appeared a single time. This sequence joins TRBV2 and TRBJ2-1; 8 bases map to TRBD1. With 6 bases clipped from V and 0 bases from J, the junction kept 4 bases outside the gene matches. Germline CDR1 reads SNHLY; CDR2 reads FYNNEI. The CDR3 covers 15 residues. This chain's CDR3 is CASRDDRGSYNEQFF. DNA of the CDR3: TGTGCCAGCAGGGATGACAGGGGCTCCTACAATGAGCAGTTCTTC.

This clonotype was recorded a few times. V is TRBV5-1 and J is TRBJ2-7, with a possible D match to TRBD2 (5 bases). V shed 4 bases and J shed 2 bases, with 19 bases lying between them. Per the germline V gene, CDR1 is SGHRS and CDR2 is YFSETQ. The CDR3 totals 16 residues. CDR3 coding DNA: TGCGCCAGCAGCCAAACTTCCGGGATACCCCCCTACGAGCAGTACTTC. Protein: CASSQTSGIPPYEQYF.

The genes are TRBV28 and TRBJ2-7, with 11 bases fitting TRBD1. This CDR3 contains 15 residues. CDR1 MDHEN and CDR2 SYDVKM come from the germline V gene. V dropped 6 bases and J dropped 3; count of bases not matched to a gene: 7. CDR3 sequence: CASSEPGQGGYEQYF. CDR3 bases: TGTGCCAGCAGCGAACCGGGACAGGGGGGCTACGAGCAGTACTTC.

In its sample, this clonotype was seen a few times. This CDR3 reads CASSLAGGYTF. As DNA, the CDR3 is TGTGCCAGCAGCTTAGCAGGGGGCTACACCTTC. The chain has TRBV7-8 and TRBJ1-2; no clear D gene. Trimming removed 0 bases at V and 8 bases at J, with 4 bases between. The CDR3 is 11 residues long. Germline CDR1 is SGHVS and CDR2 is FQNEAQ.

This sequence joins TRBV6-1 and TRBJ1-6; possibly TRBD1 for D (6 bases). The CDR3 contains 14 residues. Trimming pared 6 bases from V and 9 bases from J, leaving 15 bases between. Germline CDR1 and CDR2: MNHNS and SASEGT. CDR3: CASRGPGAISPLHF. The CDR3 DNA follows: TGTGCCAGCAGAGGACCGGGGGCTATTTCACCCCTCCACTTT.

This rearrangement joins TRBV6-2 or TRBV6-3 to TRBJ2-2; D is undetermined. Germline CDR1 MNHEY, CDR2 SVGEGT. The CDR3 length is 13 residues. V shed 10 bases and J shed 5 bases, with 14 bases lying between them. The CDR3 loop reads CAIRTPPTGELFF. For the CDR3, the DNA is TGTGCCATCCGAACCCCTCCTACCGGGGAGCTGTTTTTT.

CDR3 loop: CSASRDSTYNEQFF. CDR3 DNA: TGCAGTGCTAGTAGGGACAGCACCTACAATGAGCAGTTCTTC. This chain connects TRBV20-1 to TRBJ2-1; 7 nucleotides line up with TRBD1. Germline V gene lookup returns CDR1 DFQATT and CDR2 SNEGSKA (reference sequence). Unmatched junction bases numbered 4, after V lost 3 bases and J lost 2 bases. The CDR3 length is 14 residues.

The V gene is TRBV5-1, the J gene TRBJ2-5; D might be TRBD2 (6 bases). This CDR3 spans 13 amino acids. The germline V gene encodes CDR1 SGHRS and CDR2 YFSETQ. Trimming took off 4 bases at V and 3 bases at J, with 10 bases between the two ends. Here the CDR3 DNA reads TGCGCCAGCAGCCCCGGGACTGAAGAGACCCAGTACTTC. Translating gives CASSPGTEETQYF.

This chain links TRBV20-1 with TRBJ2-4; D may be TRBD1 (5 bases). V lost 2 bases to trimming and J lost 9 bases, with 11 bases between them. Germline lookup yields CDR1 DFQATT and CDR2 SNEGSKA (reference sequence). The CDR3 has 12 residues. CDR3 DNA sequence: TGCAGTGCTAGAATATGGGGCGGCATTCAGTACTTC. Translation gives CSARIWGGIQYF.

The gene calls are TRBV19 and TRBJ2-5, with D perhaps matching TRBD2 (7 bases). With 4 bases removed from V and 1 base from J, the gap between germline ends came to 13 bases. Per germline, CDR1 LNHDA and CDR2 SQIVND (reference sequence). The CDR3 is 15 amino acids. CDR3 sequence: CASSRAGHRQETQYF. CDR3 DNA sequence: TGTGCCAGTAGTAGAGCGGGACATCGCCAAGAGACCCAGTACTTC.

The V and J genes are TRBV28 and TRBJ1-5; D perhaps matches TRBD1 (6 bases). The CDR3 runs 15 residues. The V end lost 2 bases, the J end lost 3 bases, and 11 bases lay between the germline ends. Germline lookup yields CDR1 MDHEN and CDR2 SYDVKM. The CDR3 spells CASSLAGAHNQPQHF. In DNA, the CDR3 is TGTGCCAGCAGTTTAGCAGGGGCCCACAATCAGCCCCAGCATTTT.

The chain is built from TRBV20-1 and TRBJ2-1; 9 bases map to TRBD2. Trimming at V came to 4 bases and at J to 6 bases, leaving 7 bases not matched to a gene. The CDR3 is made up of 14 amino acids. Germline CDR1 and CDR2: DFQATT and SNEGSKA (reference sequence). CDR3 sequence (DNA): TGCAGTGCTAAACTAGCGGGTCTAGTCAATGAGCAGTTCTTC. Translating it yields CSAKLAGLVNEQFF.

The chain carries TRBV12-3 or TRBV12-4 and TRBJ2-3; D is possibly TRBD1 or TRBD2 (6 bases each). The CDR3 consists of 16 residues. Trimming cost V 6 bases and J 0 bases, with 16 bases left between them. CDR3 sequence: CASRYLPGASTDTQYF. CDR3 nucleotides: TGTGCCAGCAGGTACCTTCCGGGGGCTAGCACAGATACGCAGTATTTT.

For the CDR3, the DNA is TGCAGTGCTAGAGATAGATTCGGTGGCTCCTACGAGCAGTACTTC. This codes for CSARDRFGGSYEQYF. The rearrangement uses TRBV20-1 and TRBJ2-7; D gene ambiguous. There are 15 residues in the CDR3. Germline V gene sequence: CDR1 DFQATT, CDR2 SNEGSKA (reference sequence). Trimming removed 0 bases at V and 0 bases at J, with 12 bases between.

V is TRBV20-1 and J is TRBJ1-2; D gene uncertain. This CDR3 has 12 amino acids. V gave up 3 bases and J gave up 3 bases, with 8 bases separating them. Per germline, CDR1 DFQATT and CDR2 SNEGSKA (reference sequence). CDR3 loop: CSASQADYGYTF. The CDR3 DNA sequence: TGCAGTGCTAGCCAGGCGGACTATGGCTACACCTTC.

The V call is TRBV6-2 or TRBV6-3, the J call TRBJ1-4, with 7 bases lining up with TRBD1. The trim removed 5 bases at V and 11 bases at J, leaving 17 bases unmatched. CDR1 and CDR2 from the germline V gene are MNHEY and SVGEGT. The CDR3 totals 16 residues. Here the CDR3 reads CASSRIPGQLMTKLFF. The CDR3 region has the DNA TGTGCCAGCAGTCGCATCCCGGGACAGCTAATGACGAAACTGTTTTTT.

This clonotype was counted a few times. The gene calls are TRBV5-1 and TRBJ1-2; TRBD1 aligns across 9 bases. The CDR3 is 16 residues long. J lost 8 bases, V lost 0 bases, and 11 bases had no gene match. Germline V CDR1 and CDR2: SGHRS, YFSETQ. This chain's CDR3 is CASSLGKDRGPDGYTF. CDR3 DNA: TGCGCCAGCAGCTTGGGGAAGGACAGGGGCCCTGACGGCTACACCTTC.

The chain couples TRBV2 to TRBJ2-1, with TRBD2 matching over 14 bases. The germline V gene has CDR1 SNHLY and CDR2 FYNNEI. This CDR3 contains 16 residues. V lost 3 bases to trimming and J lost 8 bases; unmatched junction nucleotides: 6. The chain's CDR3 is CASSDGRLAGGDEQFF. The DNA for the CDR3 is TGTGCCAGCAGTGACGGAAGACTAGCGGGAGGGGATGAGCAGTTCTTC.

The chain joins TRBV21-1 to TRBJ1-5; the table's D call, TRBD1, was not checked against the DNA. TRBV21-1 is given as a pseudogene. This CDR3 is 16 amino acids long. The CDR3 nucleotides are TGTGCCAGCAGCAAATTTCTCAGGGTGATCAGGCAGCCCCAGCATTTT. Translating gives CASSKFLRVIRQPQHF.